Described below is a single T cell receptor beta chain sequence and its context. The CDR3 consists of 15 residues. V lost 3 bases to trimming and J lost 7 bases; unmatched junction nucleotides: 9. From germline, CDR1 is SGDLS and CDR2 YYNGEE. These data come from a study of blood T cell repertoires in COVID-19. Measured with immunoSEQ multiplex PCR; TCRdb has only the in-frame clones, and not every one. There are roughly 300,000 clones in the sample; approximately 87% occur only once, and about 1.6% lies in the top ten. Sequences were obtained from peripheral blood. This receptor was taken from a middle-aged woman who had recovered from COVID-19. V usage is TRBV9 and J usage is TRBJ2-1; 8 nucleotides align to TRBD2. In nucleotides, the CDR3 is TGTGCCAGCAGCGCCGGGGGGGCCCGCGGGAATGAGCAGTTCTTC. The encoded protein is CASSAGGARGNEQFF.